These 26 T cell receptor beta chains originate from one sample sequenced in a study of shared clonotypes between healthy human individuals. Assay used: immunoSEQ multiplex PCR; TCRdb lists only in-frame clones, some missing. The sample lists hundreds of thousands of clones; roughly 96% were seen once. As defined, naive CD8 cells were CD45RO-negative and positively selected for CCR7, with terminally differentiated effector memory CD45RA+ cells excluded. Sequencing used naive CD8+ T cells sorted from blood. Receptors originate from a woman aged 25-40 years in good health.

This clone was recorded once. This rearrangement joins TRBV30 to TRBJ1-5, with 7 positions matching TRBD1. Trimming at V came to 5 bases and at J to 7 bases, leaving 11 bases not matched to a gene. The CDR3 contains 14 residues. CDR1 is GTSNPN and CDR2 is SVGIG in the germline V gene (reference sequence). CDR3 loop: CAWGVRGGGQPQHF. The CDR3 nucleotides are TGTGCCTGGGGGGTACGAGGGGGCGGGCAGCCCCAGCATTTT.

The chain joins TRBV7-2 to TRBJ2-1; D ambiguous. The CDR3 length is 14 residues. Germline CDR1 SGHTA, CDR2 FQGNSA. The V gene lost 4 bases and the J gene lost 6 bases, with 13 bases spanning the gap. CDR3 residues: CASSWGGPSNEQFF. DNA of the CDR3: TGTGCCAGCAGCTGGGGTGGACCAAGCAATGAGCAGTTCTTC.

The chain employs TRBV7-8 and TRBJ2-5, with 7 bases matching TRBD2. The germline V gene has CDR1 SGHVS and CDR2 FQNEAQ. Losses at the gene ends were 1 base for V and 5 bases for J; bases not matched to a gene: 7. The CDR3 is 15 amino acids. The CDR3 here is CASSLVASGRETQYF. CDR3 coding DNA: TGTGCCAGCAGCTTAGTCGCTAGCGGTCGGGAGACCCAGTACTTC.

CDR3 DNA: TGTGCCAGCAGCTTTTGGTCTGGCGGGAGTGTCCCAGATACGCAGTATTTT. Encoded protein: CASSFWSGGSVPDTQYF. The chain uses TRBV7-9 and TRBJ2-3; 7 bases match TRBD2. V was pared by 3 bases and J by 4 bases, with 13 bases of the junction left unmatched. CDR3 length: 17 residues. Germline-derived CDR1 and CDR2 are SEHNR and FQNEAQ (reference sequence).

The rearrangement uses TRBV4-1 and TRBJ2-3, with a possible D match to TRBD1 (6 bases). From germline, CDR1 is MGHRA and CDR2 YSYEKL. This CDR3 has 16 residues. V was cut by 5 bases and J by 0 bases, with 15 bases left in between. CDR3 in amino acids: CASSGPDRNSTDTQYF. As DNA, the CDR3 is TGCGCCAGCAGCGGGCCCGACAGGAACAGCACAGATACGCAGTATTTT.

The chain couples TRBV19 to TRBJ2-7, with D tentatively TRBD2 (5 bases). The V and J ends lost 5 bases and 3 bases respectively, with 17 bases between them. This CDR3 spans 15 amino acids. CDR1 and CDR2 (germline): LNHDA, SQIVND (reference sequence). This CDR3 is CASSRGLPYNYEQYF. The DNA of the CDR3 is TGTGCCAGTAGTCGTGGACTCCCGTATAACTACGAGCAGTACTTC.

This chain links TRBV29-1 with TRBJ2-7, with unresolved D. The V and J ends lost 5 bases and 3 bases respectively, with 14 bases between them. This CDR3 comprises 13 residues. Germline CDR1 reads SQVTM; CDR2 reads ANQGSEA. CDR3: CSVYISYSYEQYF. CDR3 bases: TGCAGCGTTTACATCAGTTATAGCTACGAGCAGTACTTC.

The V and J genes are TRBV4-1 and TRBJ2-7; D possibly corresponds to TRBD2 (5 bases). V lost 1 base to trimming and J lost 0 bases, with 16 bases between them. The CDR3 has 17 residues. Germline lookup yields CDR1 MGHRA and CDR2 YSYEKL. CDR3 nucleotide sequence: TGCGCCAGCAGCCAAGTAGGGTCTAGCAGATTCTCCTACGAGCAGTACTTC. Its protein is CASSQVGSSRFSYEQYF.

This clone was seen a single time. The J gene is TRBJ2-3, the V gene TRBV10-3; D unclear. In germline, CDR1 is ENHRY, CDR2 SYGVKD. V gave up 0 bases and J gave up 2 bases, with 6 bases separating them. The CDR3 length is 14 residues. CDR3: CAISESLDTDTQYF. In DNA form, the CDR3 reads TGTGCCATCAGTGAGTCGCTAGACACAGATACGCAGTATTTT.

CDR3 residues: CASSDSRNWRAGGTYEQYF. The CDR3 region has the DNA TGTGCCAGCAGTGACTCTAGGAATTGGCGAGCGGGAGGCACCTACGAGCAGTACTTC. The chain employs TRBV6-4 and TRBJ2-7, with 9 bases aligning to TRBD2. This CDR3 spans 19 amino acids. Trimming at V came to 0 bases and at J to 2 bases, leaving 14 bases not matched to a gene. Per germline, CDR1 MRHNA and CDR2 SNTAGT.

The V call is TRBV13, the J call TRBJ1-2; 8 bases match TRBD1. The CDR3 has 14 amino acids. CDR1 and CDR2 (germline): PRHDT, FYEKMQ (reference sequence). V was pared by 5 bases and J by 7 bases, with 9 bases of the junction left unmatched. In DNA, the CDR3 is TGTGCCAGCAGCCAGATGACAGGGGAGGTTGGCTACACCTTC. Amino acid sequence: CASSQMTGEVGYTF.

V usage is TRBV19 and J usage is TRBJ2-1; 11 positions match TRBD2. CDR1 is LNHDA, CDR2 SQIVND, per germline (reference sequence). With 5 bases clipped from V and 9 bases from J, the junction kept 15 bases outside the gene matches. The CDR3 is 17 amino acids. CDR3 sequence (DNA): TGTGCCAGTAGTGCACTAGCGGGAGTCCCCGTAAACACTGAGCAGTTCTTC. Translation gives CASSALAGVPVNTEQFF.

The sample holds one count of this clone. The chain links TRBV2 to TRBJ2-7, with 8 positions matching TRBD2. V dropped 7 bases and J dropped 3; count of bases not matched to a gene: 8. The CDR3 length is 14 residues. Germline lookup yields CDR1 SNHLY and CDR2 FYNNEI. CDR3 protein: CASIPGLEIYEQYF. In nucleotides, the CDR3 is TGTGCCAGCATTCCGGGACTAGAGATCTACGAGCAGTACTTC.

The chain recombines TRBV9 with TRBJ2-1, with a possible D match to TRBD2 (6 bases). CDR3 length: 16 amino acids. V lost 0 bases to trimming and J lost 2 bases, with 12 bases between them. The germline V gene has CDR1 SGDLS and CDR2 YYNGEE. The CDR3 here is CASSVASRGAYNEQFF. For the CDR3, the DNA is TGTGCCAGCAGCGTAGCGTCGCGGGGAGCCTACAATGAGCAGTTCTTC.

V and J are TRBV27 and TRBJ2-2; D remains unclear. This CDR3 is 14 amino acids long. V lost 4 bases to trimming and J lost 1 base, with 7 bases between them. CDR1 is MNHEY, CDR2 SMNVEV, per germline (reference sequence). Here the CDR3 DNA reads TGTGCCAGCAGTTCGCGGCGGAACACCGGGGAGCTGTTTTTT. Its protein product is CASSSRRNTGELFF.

The chain has TRBV14 and TRBJ1-5; D ambiguous. Trimming pared 1 base from V and 4 bases from J, leaving 5 bases between. This CDR3 comprises 13 residues. Germline CDR1 SGHDN, CDR2 FVKESK. CDR3 in DNA: TGTGCCAGCAGCCAAGCGGGGAATCAGCCCCAGCATTTT. The encoded protein is CASSQAGNQPQHF.

This clone was seen a single time. This chain links TRBV2 with TRBJ2-1; D assignment may be TRBD1 or TRBD2 (5 bases each). With 4 bases removed from V and 7 bases from J, the gap between germline ends came to 14 bases. The CDR3 totals 14 residues. Looked up from germline, CDR1 is SNHLY and CDR2 is FYNNEI. CDR3 coding DNA: TGTGCCAGCAGTGGGGACCTGCTACAGAATGAGCAGTTCTTC. Its translation: CASSGDLLQNEQFF.

The V call is TRBV21-1, the J call TRBJ2-1; TRBD2, the table's D call, was not compared with the DNA. TRBV21-1 is tagged as a pseudogene. CDR3 length equals 18 residues. CDR3 protein: CASSAGLAPGPPYNEQFF. The CDR3 DNA is TGTGCCAGCAGCGCCGGACTAGCTCCGGGGCCCCCCTACAATGAGCAGTTCTTC.

To note about this clone: Other DNA sequences from this sample encode an identical CDR3 as well. The J gene is TRBJ2-7, the V gene TRBV27, with D unresolved. V dropped 2 bases and J dropped 0 bases, with 8 bases sitting between them. CDR1 and CDR2 (germline): MNHEY, SMNVEV (reference sequence). The CDR3 is 14 amino acids. CDR3 in amino acids: CASSLSGLSYEQYF. CDR3 DNA: TGTGCCAGCAGTTTAAGTGGCCTCTCCTACGAGCAGTACTTC.

V is TRBV6-5 and J is TRBJ1-1; D is unclear. The ends were cut back, 10 bases at V and 0 bases at J, with 12 bases in the middle. The CDR3 totals 13 residues. Germline assignment: CDR1 MNHEY and CDR2 SVGAGI. CDR3 sequence: CATGRGMNTEAFF. For the CDR3, the DNA is TGTGCCACGGGTAGAGGCATGAACACTGAAGCTTTCTTT.

The V and J genes are TRBV11-3 and TRBJ1-5; unclear D gene. Germline lookup yields CDR1 SGHNT and CDR2 YENEEA. V gave up 3 bases and J gave up 2 bases, with 14 bases separating them. The CDR3 runs to 16 residues. The CDR3: CASSFLWERGNQPQHF. In nucleotides, the CDR3 is TGTGCCAGCAGCTTCCTCTGGGAGAGGGGCAATCAGCCCCAGCATTTT.

V and J are TRBV28 and TRBJ2-5; 7 nucleotides match TRBD1. The CDR3 runs to 15 residues. CDR1 and CDR2 (germline): MDHEN, SYDVKM. After removal of 2 bases from V and 5 bases from J, the junction contained 8 bases not matched to a gene. CDR3 sequence reads: CASSLDRQGVETQYF. The CDR3 DNA reads TGTGCCAGCAGTTTAGACCGTCAGGGGGTTGAGACCCAGTACTTC.

Comment on this clone: At one end the junction does not follow the germline gene, possibly because of a read error. V is TRBV15 and J is TRBJ2-2; D is perhaps TRBD1 or TRBD2 (5 bases each). This CDR3 is 16 amino acids long. Germline-derived CDR1 and CDR2 are LNHNV and YYDKDF (reference sequence). DNA for the CDR3: TGTGCCACCAGCGGAGAGGGGAACTATGTAGCCGGGGAGCTGTTTTTT. As protein: CATSGEGNYVAGELFF.

The rearrangement joins TRBV27 to TRBJ2-1, with 10 bases matching TRBD2. V dropped 6 bases and J dropped 8; count of bases not matched to a gene: 7. There are 14 residues in the CDR3. Germline V gene lookup returns CDR1 MNHEY and CDR2 SMNVEV (reference sequence). CDR3 sequence: CASSLLLAGHEQFF. CDR3 DNA: TGTGCCAGCAGCTTACTACTAGCGGGGCATGAGCAGTTCTTC.

The chain couples TRBV28 to TRBJ2-7; TRBD1 matches 8 bases. The V segment lost 4 bases and the J segment 2 bases; nucleotides outside the gene matches: 13. Germline V gene lookup returns CDR1 MDHEN and CDR2 SYDVKM. The CDR3 contains 17 residues. The DNA of the CDR3 is TGTGCCAGCAGTTATGGGACAGGCGTAAAAATCGCCTACGAGCAGTACTTC. Its translation: CASSYGTGVKIAYEQYF.

J is TRBJ2-7 and V is TRBV6-6; possibly TRBD1 for D (5 bases). The germline gives CDR1 MNHNY, CDR2 SVGAGI (reference sequence). Trimming shortened V by 5 bases and J by 1 base, and 15 bases separated the two germline ends. This CDR3 is built from 15 residues. CDR3 DNA: TGTGCCAGCAGTACGCCTAAGACAGCTTCCTACGAGCAGTACTTC. Its protein is CASSTPKTASYEQYF.